The 30 T cell receptor beta chains in this list originate from one sample, sequenced in a study of T cell responses to AZD1222 COVID-19 vaccine. Using immunoSEQ multiplex PCR, the repertoire was profiled, and TCRdb retains in-frame clones only, with some absent. The sample carries around 66,000 clones, approximately 90% recorded once. The starting material was peripheral blood, obtained 28 days after the second dose of the MenACWY control vaccine. The receptors were sampled from an adult who received the MenACWY meningococcal vaccine as a control.

The chain has TRBV6-5 and TRBJ2-2, with D perhaps TRBD2 (7 bases). V was cut by 6 bases and J by 4 bases, with 12 bases left in between. The CDR3 totals 14 residues. Germline lookup yields CDR1 MNHEY and CDR2 SVGAGI. In DNA form, the CDR3 reads TGTGCCAGCAGGACGGGGGGCAGCACCGGGGAGCTGTTTTTT. It is translated as CASRTGGSTGELFF.

The rearrangement uses TRBV10-3 and TRBJ1-2; a weak D match, TRBD1 (5 bases). The CDR3 is 13 amino acids. V was clipped by 6 bases and J by 2 bases, with 10 bases between them. Germline CDR1 ENHRY, CDR2 SYGVKD. CDR3: CAIRAGWNYGYTF. CDR3 nucleotide sequence: TGTGCCATCAGGGCAGGGTGGAACTATGGCTACACCTTC.

The chain joins TRBV14 to TRBJ2-1, with 9 bases identical to TRBD2. The trim removed 1 base at V and 0 bases at J, leaving 7 bases unmatched. Germline V gene sequence: CDR1 SGHDN, CDR2 FVKESK. This CDR3 has 18 residues. In DNA, the CDR3 is TGTGCCAGCAGCCAAGGATGGCGGCGGGAGGGCTCCTACAATGAGCAGTTCTTC. It is translated as CASSQGWRREGSYNEQFF.

This clone was counted only a few times. V is TRBV10-3 and J is TRBJ2-3, with D tentatively TRBD1 (6 bases). Germline V gene data show CDR1 as ENHRY and CDR2 as SYGVKD. Deletions cut 2 bases from V and 3 bases from J, with 9 bases between. The CDR3 loop spans 14 amino acids. CDR3 bases: TGTGCCATCAGTGAGGAGAGGGGGACAGATACGCAGTATTTT. It specifies CAISEERGTDTQYF.

This chain joins TRBV30 and TRBJ2-7; TRBD2 aligns across 12 bases. Losses at the gene ends were 2 bases for V and 3 bases for J; bases not matched to a gene: 5. Per the germline V gene, CDR1 is GTSNPN and CDR2 is SVGIG (reference sequence). There are 15 residues in the CDR3. The CDR3 reads CAWSKRTSGNYEQYF. The CDR3 DNA reads TGTGCCTGGAGTAAACGGACTAGCGGGAACTACGAGCAGTACTTC.

The chain couples TRBV5-6 to TRBJ1-5; D call uncertain. Germline CDR1 reads SGHDT; CDR2 reads YYEEEE. V was cut by 2 bases and J by 4 bases, with 7 bases left in between. This CDR3 has 13 residues. The CDR3 here is CASSFGRNQPQHF. CDR3 DNA: TGTGCCAGCAGCTTTGGCCGAAATCAGCCCCAGCATTTT.

This chain uses TRBV28 with TRBJ1-1, with D perhaps TRBD1 (5 bases). The CDR3 consists of 15 residues. The germline V gene encodes CDR1 MDHEN and CDR2 SYDVKM. Deletions cut 7 bases from V and 0 bases from J, with 15 bases between. CDR3 protein: CASTPPGRLNTEAFF. In nucleotides, the CDR3 is TGTGCCAGCACTCCGCCGGGACGGCTGAACACTGAAGCTTTCTTT.

This clone was recorded once. V gene TRBV28 combines with J gene TRBJ1-4; D unclear. The CDR3 is 15 residues long. Trimming took 0 bases from V and 2 from J, leaving 7 bases between them. Germline lookup yields CDR1 MDHEN and CDR2 SYDVKM. The CDR3 loop reads CASSLWGRTNEKLFF. The CDR3 DNA reads as TGTGCCAGCAGTTTATGGGGAAGGACTAATGAAAAACTGTTTTTT.

The chain is built from TRBV7-9 and TRBJ1-2, with TRBD1 matching over 10 bases. The germline CDR1 and CDR2 sequences are SEHNR and FQNEAQ (reference sequence). The CDR3 sequence is 14 residues long. The ends lost 0 bases at V and 7 bases at J; junction bases unmatched: 2. CDR3 loop: CASSLAGQGFGYTF. As DNA, the CDR3 is TGTGCCAGCAGCTTAGCGGGACAGGGGTTTGGCTACACCTTC. Based on the CDR3 plus reference TRBV7-9 and TRBJ1-2, the full variable domain is DTGVSQNPRHKITKRGQNVTFRCDPISEHNRLYWYRQTLGQGPEFLTYFQNEAQLEKSRLLSDRFSAERPKGSFSTLEIQRTEQGDSAMYLCASSLAGQGFGYTFGSGTRLTVV.

Worth noting for this clone: Other DNA sequences of this sample code for an identical CDR3. The chain is built from TRBV28 and TRBJ2-7; D possibly matches TRBD1 or TRBD2 (5 bases each). CDR1 is MDHEN, CDR2 SYDVKM, per germline. This CDR3 has 14 amino acids. V was cut by 2 bases and J by 2 bases, with 10 bases left in between. The CDR3 loop reads CASSLVRGPYEQYF. The CDR3 region has the DNA TGTGCCAGCAGTTTAGTTCGGGGACCCTACGAGCAGTACTTC.

This chain links TRBV5-4 with TRBJ1-5; perhaps TRBD1 as D (6 bases). Trimming shortened V by 4 bases and J by 3 bases, and 14 bases separated the two germline ends. Germline V lookup: CDR1 SGHNT, CDR2 YYREEE (reference sequence). The CDR3 loop spans 15 amino acids. The chain's CDR3 is CASSAGTGYNQPQHF. Here the CDR3 DNA reads TGTGCCAGCAGCGCGGGCACAGGGTACAATCAGCCCCAGCATTTT.

The chain joins TRBV19 to TRBJ2-1; a weak D match, TRBD2 (6 bases). Trimming stripped 7 bases from V and 5 bases from J, with 21 bases between. CDR1 is LNHDA and CDR2 is SQIVND in the germline V gene (reference sequence). This CDR3 contains 16 residues. DNA of the CDR3: TGTGCCAGTACCACGATTGCGGAGGGTGGGGACAATGAGCAGTTCTTC. Translation: CASTTIAEGGDNEQFF.

The rearrangement joins TRBV6-2 or TRBV6-3 to TRBJ1-2; no reliable D call. The CDR3 totals 12 residues. V shed 5 bases and J shed 4 bases, with 8 bases lying between them. Germline values: CDR1 MNHEY, CDR2 SVGEGT. DNA for the CDR3: TGTGCCAGCAGTGCTCCGGGCTATGGCTACACCTTC. Protein product: CASSAPGYGYTF.

The chain couples TRBV9 to TRBJ2-3; 8 bases match TRBD1. Germline CDR1 reads SGDLS; CDR2 reads YYNGEE. V shed 3 bases and J 1 base; nucleotides not matched to a gene: 4. This CDR3 is 15 amino acids long. This CDR3 reads CASSADRGGTDTQYF. Here the CDR3 DNA reads TGTGCCAGCAGCGCCGACAGGGGAGGCACAGATACGCAGTATTTT.

The V gene is TRBV10-3, the J gene TRBJ2-5, with TRBD1 matching over 7 bases. Germline CDR1 and CDR2: ENHRY and SYGVKD. V trimming: 5 bases; J trimming: 2 bases; junction bases outside the gene matches: 2. The CDR3 totals 13 residues. CDR3 in DNA: TGTGCCATCAGTCCGGGACAGCAAGAGACCCAGTACTTC. Translation gives CAISPGQQETQYF.

The chain has TRBV19 and TRBJ1-5; D perhaps matches TRBD1 (5 bases). Germline CDR1 LNHDA, CDR2 SQIVND (reference sequence). V lost 4 bases and J lost 8, with 12 bases in between. This CDR3 is 13 amino acids long. CDR3 DNA sequence: TGTGCCAGTAGTACCACCGGGGCAAAGCCCCAGCATTTT. This codes for CASSTTGAKPQHF.

This chain connects TRBV19 to TRBJ1-5, with a weak D call TRBD1 (5 bases). V dropped 8 bases and J dropped 3 bases, with 8 bases sitting between them. Germline values: CDR1 LNHDA, CDR2 SQIVND (reference sequence). The CDR3 length is 12 residues. The CDR3 is CASDRYNQPQHF. The CDR3 coding sequence is TGTGCCAGTGACAGATACAATCAGCCCCAGCATTTT.

The chain combines TRBV19 with TRBJ2-7; 7 nucleotides align to TRBD1. Germline CDR1 and CDR2: LNHDA and SQIVND (reference sequence). V lost 10 bases to trimming and J lost 1 base; unmatched junction nucleotides: 7. This CDR3 is 13 amino acids long. The CDR3 sequence: CATGDSPSYEQYF. The CDR3 region has the DNA TGTGCCACCGGGGACAGCCCTTCCTACGAGCAGTACTTC. The complete variable domain, with remaining parts taken from reference TRBV19 and TRBJ2-7, reads DGGITQSPKYLFRKEGQNVTLSCEQNLNHDAMYWYRQDPGQGLRLIYYSQIVNDFQKGDIAEGYSVSREKKESFPLTVTSAQKNPTAFYLCATGDSPSYEQYFGPGTRLTVT.

The chain recombines TRBV19 with TRBJ2-2; tentatively, D is TRBD2 (6 bases). The CDR3 consists of 20 residues. With 5 bases removed from V and 2 bases from J, the gap between germline ends came to 27 bases. Germline CDR1 reads LNHDA; CDR2 reads SQIVND (reference sequence). The CDR3 loop is CASSGGRRWGGDPNTGELFF. The DNA of the CDR3 is TGTGCCAGTAGTGGTGGCCGCCGATGGGGAGGAGATCCTAACACCGGGGAGCTGTTTTTT.

The chain combines TRBV6-5 with TRBJ2-1; weak D call: TRBD2 (5 bases). With 0 bases removed from V and 0 bases from J, the gap between germline ends came to 6 bases. This CDR3 spans 15 amino acids. Germline values: CDR1 MNHEY, CDR2 SVGAGI. The CDR3 reads CASSYSGSSYNEQFF. DNA for the CDR3: TGTGCCAGCAGTTACTCAGGGAGCTCCTACAATGAGCAGTTCTTC.

The chain is built from TRBV12-2 and TRBJ2-7; the D call in the table, TRBD2, was not verified against the DNA. TRBV12-2 constitutes a pseudogene. There are 17 residues in the CDR3. The CDR3 coding sequence is TGTGCAAGTCGCTTAATCGCCTCTAGCGGGGGGGCCTACGAGCAGTACTTC. As protein: CASRLIASSGGAYEQYF.

CDR3 in DNA: TGTGCCAGCAGTCTACTGCCTGGGGAGACCCAGTACTTC. Protein product: CASSLLPGETQYF. This chain uses TRBV2 with TRBJ2-5; no firm D call. Germline V gene sequence: CDR1 SNHLY, CDR2 FYNNEI. The CDR3 is 13 amino acids. Trimming pared 5 bases from V and 5 bases from J, leaving 12 bases between.

The CDR3 sequence is CAWSKGWYEQYF. As DNA, the CDR3 is TGTGCCTGGAGTAAGGGGTGGTACGAGCAGTACTTC. J is TRBJ2-7 and V is TRBV30, with D possibly being TRBD1 (5 bases). The germline gives CDR1 GTSNPN, CDR2 SVGIG (reference sequence). This CDR3 is built from 12 residues. The germline V and J ends were trimmed by 2 bases and 4 bases, with 9 bases remaining between them.

CDR3 in DNA: TGTGCCAGCAGTTCACTTACTTCACCCCTCCACTTT. Translated, it gives CASSSLTSPLHF. V and J are TRBV28 and TRBJ1-6; D remains unclear. The V gene's germline CDR1 is MDHEN and CDR2 SYDVKM. The V end was cut by 4 bases, the J end by 9 bases, with 7 bases between. This CDR3 comprises 12 residues.

The genes are TRBV4-1 and TRBJ2-7; the D gene could be TRBD1 or TRBD2 (5 bases each). V lost 2 bases to trimming and J lost 3 bases, with 20 bases between them. Germline CDR1 reads MGHRA; CDR2 reads YSYEKL. The CDR3 is 17 amino acids. The chain's CDR3 is CASSQLMGRAIHYEQYF. Written as DNA, the CDR3 is TGCGCCAGCAGCCAACTCATGGGGCGGGCGATCCACTACGAGCAGTACTTC.

The V and J genes are TRBV2 and TRBJ1-4; TRBD1 might be the D (6 bases). Trimming removed 8 bases at V and 8 bases at J, with 15 bases between. From germline, CDR1 is SNHLY and CDR2 FYNNEI. The CDR3 extends over 13 amino acids. In nucleotides, the CDR3 is TGTGCCAGCCTCAGGGGAGGCCGAGAAAAACTGTTTTTT. Amino acids: CASLRGGREKLFF.

V and J are TRBV19 and TRBJ2-6; either TRBD1 or TRBD2 may supply D (5 bases each). CDR1 and CDR2 from the germline V gene are LNHDA and SQIVND (reference sequence). V was trimmed by 6 bases and J by 1 base, leaving 22 bases between them. This CDR3 contains 19 residues. As DNA, the CDR3 is TGTGCCAGTAGATATCAGAGTGGGACGGTAATTTCTGGGGCCAACGTCCTGACTTTC. Amino acids: CASRYQSGTVISGANVLTF.

The chain combines TRBV24-1 with TRBJ2-7, with 7 bases identical to TRBD1. V shed 9 bases and J 0 bases; nucleotides not matched to a gene: 16. The CDR3 contains 17 residues. The germline V gene has CDR1 KGHDR and CDR2 SFDVKD. CDR3 protein: CATVGVGQGDLSYEQYF. CDR3 nucleotide sequence: TGTGCCACCGTCGGGGTGGGGCAGGGGGACCTCTCCTACGAGCAGTACTTC.

J is TRBJ2-6 and V is TRBV4-2; D might be TRBD2 (5 bases). Trimming shortened V by 1 base and J by 2 bases, and 9 bases separated the two germline ends. Germline CDR1 LGHNA, CDR2 YNFKEQ. The CDR3 contains 16 residues. CDR3 nucleotide sequence: TGTGCCAGCAGCCAAGGGGTACTAGCTGGGGCCAACGTCCTGACTTTC. It encodes CASSQGVLAGANVLTF.

This sequence joins TRBV5-4 and TRBJ2-5; 8 positions agree with TRBD1. Germline assignment: CDR1 SGHNT and CDR2 YYREEE (reference sequence). J gave up 4 bases and V 4 bases, and 12 bases lay outside the gene matches. The CDR3 is 16 residues long. The CDR3 DNA reads as TGTGCCAGCAGCCACGCGAAGTCAGGGGGCACAGAGACCCAGTACTTC. Translated: CASSHAKSGGTETQYF.